This is a list of T cell receptor beta chains from one sample in a study of blood T cell repertoires in COVID-19. Repertoires were generated with immunoSEQ multiplex PCR, while TCRdb's copy carries only in-frame clones and drops some. The data hold over 40,000 clones, with roughly 83% observed a single time. Sequenced input: peripheral blood. Source of these receptors: a human donor in a cohort sampled during active COVID-19. Both conserved end residues are part of each CDR3. A D gene is named only where the DNA matches it firmly. Clone size is stated in some rows and not others, as once, few, many or a class when expanded.

>TRBJ1-5|-|-|TRBV18
CASSPSPGGVDQPQHF
TGTGCCAGCTCACCCTCCCCCGGAGGGGTAGATCAGCCCCAGCATTTT
>TRBJ2-7|-|-|TRBV9
CASSVEGGSYEQYF
TGTGCCAGCAGCGTAGAGGGGGGGTCCTACGAGCAGTACTTC
>TRBJ2-7|few|TRBD1|TRBV9
CASSPRPGTGRDEQYF
TGTGCCAGCAGCCCTCGTCCCGGGACAGGGAGGGACGAGCAGTACTTC
>TRBJ2-1|-|TRBD2|TRBV9
CASSPGLAGDAGNEQFF
TGTGCCAGCAGCCCTGGACTAGCGGGGGACGCGGGCAATGAGCAGTTCTTC
>TRBJ2-7|few|-|TRBV5-1
CASGTPQSYEQYF
TGCGCCAGCGGGACACCTCAGTCCTACGAGCAGTACTTC
>TRBJ2-7|-|TRBD1|TRBV15
CATSRTPRDRYYEQYF
TGTGCCACCAGCAGAACCCCTAGGGACAGGTACTACGAGCAGTACTTC
>TRBJ2-7|-|-|TRBV30
CAVLEGIYEQYF
TGTGCCGTCCTTGAGGGAATCTACGAGCAGTACTTC
>TRBJ1-3|once|-|TRBV2
CASSEVRGTAAGHSGNTIYF
TGTGCCAGCAGTGAAGTTCGAGGGACGGCAGCGGGCCACTCTGGAAACACCATATATTTT
>TRBJ2-7|-|TRBD2|TRBV5-1
CASSPPGLAGGIYEQYF
TGCGCCAGCAGCCCGCCGGGACTAGCGGGGGGCATATACGAGCAGTACTTC
>TRBJ2-5|-|TRBD2|TRBV6-1
CASSSGLAGEETQYF
TGTGCCAGCAGTTCCGGACTAGCGGGAGAAGAGACCCAGTACTTC
>TRBJ1-2|-|TRBD1|TRBV9
CASSVGQGWYGYTF
TGTGCCAGCAGCGTTGGACAGGGTTGGTATGGCTACACCTTC
>TRBJ2-2|-|TRBD2|TRBV6-4
CASSPGLAGRTGELFF
TGTGCCAGCAGTCCCGGACTAGCGGGACGAACCGGGGAGCTGTTTTTT
>TRBJ1-1|-|-|TRBV23-1
CASSTDTEAFF
TGCGCCAGCAGTACAGACACTGAAGCTTTCTTT
>TRBJ1-1|-|-|TRBV27
CASSFKGDTEAFF
TGTGCCAGCAGCTTTAAGGGGGACACTGAAGCTTTCTTT
>TRBJ2-3|-|-|TRBV6-6
CASSYSSADTQYF
TGTGCCAGCAGTTACTCTTCGGCAGATACGCAGTATTTT
>TRBJ2-1|-|-|TRBV12-5
CASGLVLTGSSYNEQFF
TGTGCTAGTGGTTTGGTACTAACGGGGAGCTCCTACAATGAGCAGTTCTTC
>TRBJ1-5|medium-sized|TRBD1|TRBV12-3/TRBV12-4
CASSHRGGPQHF
TGTGCCAGCAGTCACAGGGGGGGGCCCCAGCATTTT
>TRBJ1-3|-|-|TRBV9
CASSVGVGCGNTIYF
TGTGCCAGCAGCGTCGGGGTAGGTTGTGGAAACACCATATATTTT
>TRBJ2-3|-|-|TRBV4-2
CASSQEEADSTDTQYF
TGTGCCAGCAGCCAAGAGGAAGCGGATAGCACAGATACGCAGTATTTT
>TRBJ1-4|once|-|TRBV5-1
CASSRGGIGNEKLFF
TGCGCCAGCAGCCGTGGGGGCATCGGTAATGAAAAACTGTTTTTT
>TRBJ2-3|once|TRBD2|TRBV4-1
CASSQVLAGASTDTQYF
TGCGCCAGCAGCCAAGTCCTCGCGGGAGCTAGCACAGATACGCAGTATTTT
>TRBJ1-2|once|-|TRBV13
CASSLGGTNYGYTF
TGTGCCAGCAGCTTAGGCGGGACTAACTATGGCTACACCTTC
>TRBJ1-2|-|-|TRBV4-3
CASSQAQGPYGYTF
TGCGCCAGCAGCCAAGCGCAGGGCCCCTATGGCTACACCTTC
>TRBJ1-6|-|-|TRBV27
CASGRVGDSPLHF
TGTGCCAGCGGCAGGGTTGGGGATTCACCCCTCCACTTT
>TRBJ1-5|-|-|TRBV19
CASSTAGGQPQHF
TGTGCCAGTAGTACCGCTGGGGGGCAGCCCCAGCATTTT
>TRBJ1-1|few|-|TRBV6-5
CASGRDTEAFF
TGTGCCAGTGGGAGGGACACTGAAGCTTTCTTT
>TRBJ1-2|-|TRBD1|TRBV27
CASSGQGDYGYTF
TGTGCCAGCAGTGGACAGGGAGACTATGGCTACACCTTC
>TRBJ1-5|-|-|TRBV27
CASQGNLNQPQHF
TGTGCCAGTCAGGGGAACTTAAATCAGCCCCAGCATTTT
>TRBJ2-7|-|TRBD2|TRBV3-1/TRBV3-2
CASSQVAGGGSYEQYF
TGTGCCAGCAGCCAAGTGGCGGGAGGCGGAAGCTACGAGCAGTACTTC
>TRBJ1-1|-|-|TRBV6-6
CASSRDTMNTEAFF
TGTGCCAGCAGCCGGGACACCATGAACACTGAAGCTTTCTTT
>TRBJ2-5|-|TRBD2|TRBV4-3
CASSQDQGGWGEQETQYF
TGCGCCAGCAGCCAAGATCAGGGAGGGTGGGGAGAACAAGAGACCCAGTACTTC
>TRBJ1-3|-|-|TRBV28
CASSPLPNTIYF
TGTGCCAGCAGTCCACTCCCGAACACCATATATTTT
>TRBJ2-7|few|-|TRBV11-2
CASSSDKLYEQYF
TGTGCCAGCAGCTCAGACAAACTTTACGAGCAGTACTTC
>TRBJ1-5|-|-|TRBV2
CASSPTRDGPQHF
TGTGCCAGCAGCCCGACTCGAGATGGGCCCCAGCATTTT
>TRBJ2-7|-|-|TRBV18
CASSRDYEQYF
TGTGCCAGCTCACGAGATTACGAGCAGTACTTC
>TRBJ2-2|-|TRBD1|TRBV7-3
CASSSNRGVNGELFF
TGTGCCAGCAGCTCGAACAGGGGGGTCAATGGGGAGCTGTTTTTT
>TRBJ2-4|-|TRBD1|TRBV2
CATQRGPENIQYF
TGTGCCACACAGAGGGGGCCGGAGAACATTCAGTACTTC
>TRBJ2-3|-|TRBD2|TRBV5-6
CASSYGLAGGLDTDTQYF
TGTGCCAGCAGCTACGGACTAGCGGGGGGGCTTGACACAGATACGCAGTATTTT
>TRBJ1-1|once|-|TRBV7-9
CASSLNSPNTEAFF
TGTGCCAGCAGCTTAAACTCCCCGAACACTGAAGCTTTCTTT
>TRBJ1-1|-|-|TRBV19
CASTSEVGTEAFF
TGTGCCAGTACCTCGGAGGTAGGCACTGAAGCTTTCTTT
>TRBJ2-5|-|TRBD2|TRBV11-2
CASSSGLEETQYF
TGTGCCAGCAGCTCCGGACTAGAGGAGACCCAGTACTTC
>TRBJ2-3|-|-|TRBV9
CASSVEVGEADTQYF
TGTGCCAGCAGCGTAGAGGTCGGAGAGGCAGATACGCAGTATTTT
>TRBJ1-5|-|-|TRBV27
CASSLFRGGNQPQHF
TGTGCCAGCAGTTTATTTAGGGGCGGCAATCAGCCCCAGCATTTT
>TRBJ1-1|-|TRBD1|TRBV11-3
CASSRLTGKAFF
TGTGCCAGCAGCCGACTGACAGGGAAGGCCTTCTTT
>TRBJ2-5|-|TRBD1|TRBV7-3
CASSLIPGGQETQYF
TGTGCCAGCAGCTTAATCCCAGGGGGCCAAGAGACCCAGTACTTC
>TRBJ1-5|-|-|TRBV5-6
CASSVTRVADSNQPQHF
TGTGCCAGCAGCGTAACCAGGGTGGCGGATAGCAATCAGCCCCAGCATTTT
>TRBJ2-1|few|TRBD2|TRBV5-5
CASSLLAGVYNEQFF
TGTGCCAGCAGCTTACTAGCGGGGGTTTACAATGAGCAGTTCTTC
>TRBJ2-5|once|TRBD2|TRBV5-1
CASSFFVRAGGLQETQYF
TGCGCCAGCAGCTTCTTTGTACGGGCGGGAGGTCTCCAAGAGACCCAGTACTTC
>TRBJ2-1|-|TRBD1|TRBV27
CASSIQRRRTGGPSIWSYNEQFF
TGTGCCAGCAGTATACAACGACGGCGGACAGGGGGCCCTTCGATATGGTCCTACAATGAGCAGTTCTTC
>TRBJ1-2|-|-|TRBV20-1
CSARTGYGYTF
TGCAGTGCTAGAACAGGGTATGGCTACACCTTC
>TRBJ2-1|few|-|TRBV7-2
CASSLSPLRQKVTYNEQFF
TGTGCCAGCAGCTTAAGTCCACTCCGACAAAAAGTTACCTACAATGAGCAGTTCTTC